The sequence of this TCR beta chain was determined in a study of metastatic and nonmetastatic thyroid tumors. Study-level background: For malignant and benign thyroid patients, tumor or nodule tissue and blood were the sources whose repertoires were compared.

No treatment had been given to any patient before thyroid surgery. Germline V gives CDR1 SGHVS, CDR2 FNYEAQ. This CDR3 has 17 residues. V lost 7 bases to trimming and J lost 2 bases, with 24 bases between them. As processed by the authors: Using the CDR3 differences seen across clinicopathological groups, the authors built a distant-metastasis classifier for papillary thyroid cancer, which was meant to discriminate distant-metastatic patients. TCRdb reprocessed the PCR reads via MiXCR. V and J calls and clone size were set by TCRdb, not the authors. The repertoire holds about 69,000 clones, with 14% as singletons. At least ten counts were recorded for this clone. Antigen: not known. General observations from the study: Patients with malignant thyroid tumors reportedly had significantly higher TCR beta diversity than those with benign nodules, in blood and tumor.

This sequence joins TRBV7-6 and TRBJ2-7; possibly TRBD2 for D (6 bases). The TCR was taken from a male donor with papillary thyroid cancer or a benign thyroid nodule (not recorded which). Some clones in this sample may be carry-over from other donors' samples. What was sequenced was blood. The CDR3 coding sequence is TGTGCCAGCACCTCGGTAATATTAGCGGACCTAGCCTACGAGCAGTACGTC. This gives the protein CASTSVILADLAYEQYV.